The 20 T cell receptor beta chains in this list originate from one sample, sequenced in a study of T cell repertoires in cytomegalovirus infection. Their antigen targets remain unknown. TCRdb fed the reads into MiXCR, producing one record per CDR3 protein. The sample carries over 100,000 distinct CDR3 sequences, about 9.5% recorded once. What was sequenced was PBMCs, sequenced either directly or after in vitro stimulation (not recorded which). These receptors were collected from a human donor in good health (CMV status not recorded). Some clones in this sample may be carry-over from other donors' samples.

This clonotype was counted only a few times. This chain connects TRBV5-4 to TRBJ2-1; D perhaps matches TRBD2 (5 bases). The CDR3 sequence is 15 residues long. V gave up 0 bases and J gave up 8 bases, with 15 bases separating them. Germline loops: CDR1 SGHNT, CDR2 YYREEE (reference sequence). CDR3 bases: TGTGCCAGCAGCTTGGTAGAACTAGGAAGGGATGAGCAGTTCTTC. Translated: CASSLVELGRDEQFF.

The chain uses TRBV7-2 and TRBJ2-1, with 8 bases aligning to TRBD2. Looked up from germline, CDR1 is SGHTA and CDR2 is FQGNSA. The CDR3 is 13 residues long. With 5 bases clipped from V and 6 bases from J, the junction kept 3 bases outside the gene matches. In nucleotides, the CDR3 is TGTGCCAGCAGCAATAGCGGGACCAATGAGCAGTTCTTC. Protein sequence: CASSNSGTNEQFF.

This clonotype has ten or more counts. This chain uses TRBV11-1 with TRBJ2-1; 7 bases agree with TRBD2. Germline trimming cut 5 bases from V and 7 bases from J; bases unmatched to any gene: 17. The CDR3 contains 17 residues. Germline CDR1 SGHAT, CDR2 FQDESV (reference sequence). The CDR3 loop reads CASSPILRPGRFNEQFF. In DNA, the CDR3 is TGTGCCAGCAGCCCAATTCTTAGACCCGGGAGGTTTAATGAGCAGTTCTTC.

The rearrangement uses TRBV12-3 or TRBV12-4 and TRBJ2-2; D is uncertain. The CDR3 loop spans 16 amino acids. Trimming shortened V by 4 bases and J by 6 bases, and 18 bases separated the two germline ends. This chain's CDR3 is CASSYLRLGIAGELFF. The CDR3 DNA reads as TGTGCCAGCAGTTACTTACGCCTTGGCATCGCCGGGGAGCTGTTTTTT.

This chain joins TRBV5-1 and TRBJ1-1; D gene unclear. The V and J ends lost 0 bases and 2 bases respectively, with 8 bases between them. The CDR3 extends over 14 amino acids. Germline V gene data show CDR1 as SGHRS and CDR2 as YFSETQ. CDR3 amino acids: CASSLAAFNTEAFF. In DNA form, the CDR3 reads TGCGCCAGCAGCTTGGCAGCTTTTAACACTGAAGCTTTCTTT. Based on the CDR3 plus reference TRBV5-1 and TRBJ1-1, the full variable domain is KAGVTQTPRYLIKTRGQQVTLSCSPISGHRSVSWYQQTPGQGLQFLFEYFSETQRNKGNFPGRFSGRQFSNSRSEMNVSTLELGDSALYLCASSLAAFNTEAFFGQGTRLTVV.

This clonotype was recorded a few times. The chain employs TRBV3-1 and TRBJ2-1; 9 bases align to TRBD2. The CDR3 covers 16 residues. V gave up 2 bases and J gave up 9 bases; unmatched junction bases: 11. Germline assignment: CDR1 LGHDT and CDR2 YNNKEL (reference sequence). The CDR3 DNA sequence: TGTGCCAGCAGCCAACTCACTAGCGGGCCGAGAGGTGAGCAGTTCTTC. Translating gives CASSQLTSGPRGEQFF.

This clonotype was recorded at least ten times. This chain links TRBV24-1 with TRBJ2-6; D ambiguous. The CDR3 has 12 amino acids. Looked up from germline, CDR1 is KGHDR and CDR2 is SFDVKD. V was trimmed by 6 bases and J by 4 bases, leaving 3 bases between them. The CDR3 loop reads CATSPGANVLTF. The CDR3 nucleotides are TGTGCCACCAGTCCCGGGGCCAACGTCCTGACTTTC.

This clonotype was detected only a few times. This may stem from a read error, because a much larger clone lies one nucleotide away. The rearrangement uses TRBV7-9 and TRBJ1-1; 7 nucleotides agree with TRBD1. J lost 4 bases, V lost 5 bases, and 4 bases had no gene match. The CDR3 runs to 13 residues. Germline V gene lookup returns CDR1 SEHNR and CDR2 FQNEAQ (reference sequence). In DNA form, the CDR3 reads TGTGCCAGCAGCACCCGGACAGGCACTGAAGCTTTCTTT. This sequence encodes CASSTRTGTEAFF.

The genes are TRBV7-2 and TRBJ1-6; D is perhaps TRBD1 (5 bases). The length of the CDR3 is 17 residues. Germline V gene sequence: CDR1 SGHTA, CDR2 FQGNSA. V was trimmed by 1 base and J by 1 base, leaving 11 bases between them. The CDR3 loop reads CASSLGGGGSYNSPLHF. The CDR3 coding sequence is TGTGCCAGCAGCTTAGGGGGGGGTGGGTCCTATAATTCACCCCTCCACTTT.

A few counts support this clonotype. This rearrangement joins TRBV7-2 to TRBJ2-1; D not certain. V was trimmed by 5 bases and J by 9 bases, leaving 20 bases between them. There are 15 residues in the CDR3. CDR1 is SGHTA, CDR2 FQGNSA, per germline. Written as DNA, the CDR3 is TGTGCCAGCAGCAAAGAAGGGTCTTTATCGGGTGAGCAGTTCTTC. Translated: CASSKEGSLSGEQFF.

CDR3 in DNA: TGTGCCAGCAGCACGCGGACAGGGCCGGGGAATTACAATGAGCAGTTCTTC. Its protein product is CASSTRTGPGNYNEQFF. V usage is TRBV7-4 and J usage is TRBJ2-1; 8 nucleotides match TRBD1. Germline CDR1 is SGHVT and CDR2 is SQSDAQ. The CDR3 runs 17 residues. V shed 5 bases and J 4 bases; nucleotides not matched to a gene: 13.

This clonotype has ten or more counts. The V gene is TRBV4-3, the J gene TRBJ2-1; 7 nucleotides agree with TRBD2. Trimming at V came to 1 base and at J to 1 base, leaving 10 bases not matched to a gene. This CDR3 spans 18 amino acids. Germline CDR1 and CDR2: LGHNA and YSLEER. DNA of the CDR3: TGCGCCAGCAGCCAAGTAGGTGGGGGGGTCGTATCCTACAATGAGCAGTTCTTC. Protein product: CASSQVGGGVVSYNEQFF.

The V and J genes are TRBV6-2 or TRBV6-3 and TRBJ1-1; D gene uncertain. Germline V gives CDR1 MNHEY, CDR2 SVGEGT. The CDR3 is 11 residues long. Trimming removed 5 bases from V and 10 bases from J, with 11 bases in between. CDR3 sequence reads: CASSKRGPAFF. The CDR3, as DNA: TGTGCCAGCAGTAAACGAGGGCCAGCTTTCTTT.

The chain uses TRBV6-6 and TRBJ2-6, with no clear D. V lost 3 bases and J 0 bases, leaving 12 bases between the germline ends. The length of the CDR3 is 17 residues. Germline CDR1 is MNHNY and CDR2 is SVGAGI (reference sequence). CDR3 bases: TGTGCCAGCAGTTATATGTCTCTTCGCTCTGGGGCCAACGTCCTGACTTTC. This gives the protein CASSYMSLRSGANVLTF.

This clonotype was counted many times. The genes are TRBV7-9 and TRBJ2-7, with TRBD1 identical over 8 bases. This CDR3 region has 14 residues. V shed 5 bases, J shed 1 base, and the junction held 4 bases outside the gene matches. In germline, CDR1 is SEHNR, CDR2 FQNEAQ (reference sequence). The DNA of the CDR3 is TGTGCCAGCAGCGTACGACAGGGGTCCTACGAGCAGTACTTC. Its translation is CASSVRQGSYEQYF.

This clonotype was observed at least ten times. V is TRBV7-6 and J is TRBJ2-3; D is unresolved. V lost 1 base, J lost 2 bases, and 13 bases lay in between. Germline assignment: CDR1 SGHVS and CDR2 FNYEAQ. This CDR3 is 16 amino acids long. The CDR3: CASSLGSQSTTDTQYF. Here the CDR3 DNA reads TGTGCCAGCAGCTTAGGGAGCCAGTCAACCACAGATACGCAGTATTTT.

This clonotype was counted many times. The rearrangement uses TRBV25-1 and TRBJ2-6; TRBD2 aligns across 7 bases. Germline V CDR1 and CDR2: MGHDK, SYGVNS. The CDR3 is 18 residues long. J was trimmed by 0 bases and V by 4 bases; bases with no gene match: 9. Here the CDR3 DNA reads TGTGCCAGCAGTGGACCTAGCGGCACTTACTCTGGGGCCAACGTCCTGACTTTC. Encoded protein: CASSGPSGTYSGANVLTF.

This clonotype was seen a handful of times. The rearrangement uses TRBV5-8 and TRBJ2-3, with D perhaps TRBD1 or TRBD2 (5 bases each). The CDR3 spans 15 residues. Trimming removed 4 bases from V and 2 bases from J, with 14 bases in between. The germline gives CDR1 SGHTS, CDR2 YDEGEE. CDR3 coding DNA: TGTGCCAGCAGCCCGATGGGGGAGATCACAGATACGCAGTATTTT. Encoded protein: CASSPMGEITDTQYF. The full variable domain, its missing parts supplied by reference TRBV5-8 and TRBJ2-3, is EAGVTQSPTHLIKTRGQQATLRCSPISGHTSVYWYQQALGLGLQFLLWYDEGEERNRGNFPPRFSGRQFPNYSSELNVNALELEDSALYLCASSPMGEITDTQYFGPGTRLTVL.

This clonotype was detected only a few times. This chain uses TRBV12-3 or TRBV12-4 with TRBJ2-4, with 7 bases that match TRBD1. Unmatched junction bases numbered 6, after V lost 5 bases and J lost 2 bases. This CDR3 region has 15 residues. The CDR3 region has the DNA TGTGCCAGCAGTCCGCGACAGGGAACCAAAAACATTCAGTACTTC. Translation gives CASSPRQGTKNIQYF.

The rearrangement uses TRBV3-1 and TRBJ2-3, with D unresolved. In germline, CDR1 is LGHDT, CDR2 YNNKEL (reference sequence). The CDR3 spans 15 residues. Between the trimmed V and J ends, which lost 0 bases and 6 bases, there was a span of 13 bases. Here the CDR3 DNA reads TGTGCCAGCAGCCAAGATGACGCCGGTGTCGATACGCAGTATTTT. It is translated as CASSQDDAGVDTQYF.